Shown below are 31 T cell receptor beta chains from a single sample sequenced in a study of T cells after posttransplantation cyclophosphamide. Methotrexate plus calcineurin inhibitor accompanied controls' myeloablative marrow transplants; sampling was 1 year later. TCRdb's copy holds only in-frame clones and misses some; the assay was immunoSEQ multiplex PCR. The sample records about 22,000 clones, roughly 90% being singletons. The sequences come from PBMCs, collected after an allogeneic stem cell transplant with a calcineurin inhibitor and methotrexate. These receptors came from a female patient aged 45 to 65 who received an allogeneic stem cell transplant from an unrelated donor, was CMV-positive, and had chronic GVHD only. The graft donor may have contributed some T cells.

This clone was seen a handful of times. The J gene is TRBJ1-3, the V gene TRBV6-1; no firm D call. Trimming shortened V by 6 bases and J by 0 bases, and 9 bases separated the two germline ends. Germline assignment: CDR1 MNHNS and CDR2 SASEGT. The CDR3 is 14 amino acids. The CDR3 bases are TGTGCCAGCAGGGACGGGGACTCTGGAAACACCATATATTTT. Encoded protein: CASRDGDSGNTIYF.

The chain combines TRBV6-5 with TRBJ2-5; 8 bases map to TRBD1. The J call may be incorrect, as the DNA end agrees better with TRBJ2-7. The CDR3 covers 14 residues. Germline CDR1 and CDR2: MNHEY and SVGAGI. The CDR3 loop reads CASRTQGENYEQYF. The CDR3 DNA reads as TGTGCCAGCAGGACACAGGGGGAGAACTACGAGCAGTACTTC.

This sequence joins TRBV11-2 and TRBJ2-5; D is perhaps TRBD2 (6 bases). Germline V lookup: CDR1 SGHAT, CDR2 FQNNGV. This CDR3 spans 16 amino acids. V shed 6 bases and J shed 2 bases, with 19 bases lying between them. The CDR3 region has the DNA TGTGCCAGCAGTCGGAGGGCGGTAGCGGTACAAGAGACCCAGTACTTC. Translation gives CASSRRAVAVQETQYF.

The chain combines TRBV5-6 with TRBJ2-1, with a tentative D call TRBD2 (6 bases). Trimming took off 4 bases at V and 8 bases at J, with 19 bases between the two ends. The CDR3 length is 15 residues. CDR1 and CDR2 (germline): SGHDT, YYEEEE. The CDR3 reads CASSHYRPQRDEQFF. The CDR3, as DNA: TGTGCCAGCAGCCACTACAGGCCCCAGCGGGATGAGCAGTTCTTC. The full variable domain, completed using reference TRBV5-6 and TRBJ2-1, is DAGVTQSPTHLIKTRGQQVTLRCSPKSGHDTVSWYQQALGQGPQFIFQYYEEEERQRGNFPDRFSGHQFPNYSSELNVNALLLGDSALYLCASSHYRPQRDEQFFGPGTRLTVL.

The chain uses TRBV28 and TRBJ2-6; D unresolved. This CDR3 contains 16 residues. The germline V gene encodes CDR1 MDHEN and CDR2 SYDVKM. V was shortened by 1 base and J by 0 bases, with 7 bases between the two germline ends. CDR3 amino acids: CASSLLVSSGANVLTF. As DNA, the CDR3 is TGTGCCAGCAGTTTATTAGTGAGCTCTGGGGCCAACGTCCTGACTTTC.

This rearrangement joins TRBV2 to TRBJ1-6, with 10 nucleotides matching TRBD1. The CDR3 sequence is 14 residues long. V was clipped by 8 bases and J by 7 bases; unmatched bases: 5. Germline values: CDR1 SNHLY, CDR2 FYNNEI. The CDR3 protein is CASFRDRGNSPLHF. CDR3 in DNA: TGTGCCAGCTTCAGGGACAGGGGAAATTCACCCCTCCACTTT. Full variable domain (missing parts from reference TRBV2 and TRBJ1-6): EPEVTQTPSHQVTQMGQEVILRCVPISNHLYFYWYRQILGQKVEFLVSFYNNEISEKSEIFDDQFSVERPDGSNFTLKIRSTKLEDSAMYFCASFRDRGNSPLHFGNGTRLTVT.

This chain links TRBV2 with TRBJ2-2, with TRBD2 identical over 8 bases. V lost 6 bases, J lost 7 bases, and 10 bases stayed unmatched. Looked up from germline, CDR1 is SNHLY and CDR2 is FYNNEI. The CDR3 extends over 15 amino acids. CDR3 DNA sequence: TGTGCCAGCAGCCACCGTAGCGGGATTAACGGGGAGCTGTTTTTT. Amino acids: CASSHRSGINGELFF.

This sequence joins TRBV4-1 and TRBJ1-4; D might be TRBD1 (5 bases). Germline-derived CDR1 and CDR2 are MGHRA and YSYEKL. CDR3 length: 15 residues. V dropped 4 bases and J dropped 10 bases, with 19 bases sitting between them. This CDR3 reads CASSRAPGGDLKLFF. Here the CDR3 DNA reads TGCGCCAGCAGCCGTGCTCCGGGGGGTGATCTAAAACTGTTTTTT.

This clone turned up a few times. The V and J genes are TRBV18 and TRBJ1-3; perhaps TRBD1 as D (5 bases). Trimming took off 0 bases at V and 4 bases at J, with 13 bases between the two ends. The germline V gene encodes CDR1 KGHSH and CDR2 LQKENI. The CDR3 extends over 16 amino acids. CDR3 sequence reads: CASSPPRGGAGNTIYF. Written as DNA, the CDR3 is TGTGCCAGCTCACCACCAAGGGGTGGTGCAGGAAACACCATATATTTT.

This clone was observed a single time. The rearrangement links TRBV25-1 to TRBJ2-1, with 9 bases that match TRBD2. J lost 9 bases, V lost 2 bases, and 11 bases had no gene match. The CDR3 is 16 residues long. Germline V lookup: CDR1 MGHDK, CDR2 SYGVNS. The CDR3 protein is CASSEIAGDLGGEQFF. The DNA for the CDR3 is TGTGCCAGCAGTGAAATAGCGGGAGATCTTGGAGGTGAGCAGTTCTTC.

CDR3 DNA sequence: TGCGCCAGCAGCCCCGTGGGCAACCAAGAGACCCAGTACTTC. Encoded protein: CASSPVGNQETQYF. V usage is TRBV4-1 and J usage is TRBJ2-5; D call uncertain. Germline lookup yields CDR1 MGHRA and CDR2 YSYEKL. Trimming took 4 bases from V and 0 from J, leaving 9 bases between them. This CDR3 has 14 amino acids.

The V gene is TRBV19, the J gene TRBJ1-2; 9 bases fit TRBD1. Germline trimming cut 3 bases from V and 7 bases from J; bases unmatched to any gene: 3. This CDR3 region has 13 residues. From germline, CDR1 is LNHDA and CDR2 SQIVND (reference sequence). This CDR3 is CASSIDRGAGYTF. CDR3 nucleotide sequence: TGTGCCAGTAGTATCGACAGGGGGGCTGGCTACACCTTC.

This clone was counted once. The rearrangement joins TRBV5-1 to TRBJ1-3, with no clear D. The CDR3 totals 13 residues. In germline, CDR1 is SGHRS, CDR2 YFSETQ. The V gene lost 0 bases and the J gene lost 1 base, with 2 bases spanning the gap. CDR3 DNA: TGCGCCAGCAGCTTGGCGTCTGGAAACACCATATATTTT. Translation: CASSLASGNTIYF.

The chain carries TRBV15 and TRBJ1-2; weak D call: TRBD1 (5 bases). The CDR3 runs to 14 residues. Trimming removed 5 bases at V and 5 bases at J, with 15 bases between. Germline loops: CDR1 LNHNV, CDR2 YYDKDF (reference sequence). Written as DNA, the CDR3 is TGTGCCACCAGCCTCAGTACGACAGCTTATGGCTACACCTTC. Translating gives CATSLSTTAYGYTF.

The J gene is TRBJ2-5, the V gene TRBV27; 7 bases are a match to TRBD1. The junction had 9 bases not matched to a gene; V was cut back by 3 bases and J by 5 bases. Germline V gene lookup returns CDR1 MNHEY and CDR2 SMNVEV (reference sequence). The CDR3 consists of 15 residues. The chain's CDR3 is CASSFLPTGMETQYF. Written as DNA, the CDR3 is TGTGCCAGCAGTTTCCTACCGACAGGGATGGAGACCCAGTACTTC.

This chain connects TRBV15 to TRBJ2-7; 7 bases align to TRBD2. CDR3 length: 13 residues. V trimming: 8 bases; J trimming: 0 bases; junction bases outside the gene matches: 4. Per germline, CDR1 LNHNV and CDR2 YYDKDF (reference sequence). This chain's CDR3 is CATFRDYSYEQYF. The DNA of the CDR3 is TGTGCCACCTTCCGGGACTACTCCTACGAGCAGTACTTC.

The chain uses TRBV28 and TRBJ1-1; no clear D. Trimming cost V 2 bases and J 0 bases, with 10 bases left between them. Germline V gene lookup returns CDR1 MDHEN and CDR2 SYDVKM. The CDR3 covers 15 residues. The CDR3 region is CASSLRGSLNTEAFF. The CDR3 DNA follows: TGTGCCAGCAGTTTACGGGGTTCTTTGAACACTGAAGCTTTCTTT.

This chain links TRBV6-6 with TRBJ2-7; 7 nucleotides line up with TRBD2. The germline CDR1 and CDR2 sequences are MNHNY and SVGAGI (reference sequence). The V and J ends lost 7 bases and 1 base, in that order; junction bases with no gene match: 4. The CDR3 is made up of 13 amino acids. CDR3 nucleotides: TGTGCCAGCACCCTAGCGGAATCCTACGAGCAGTACTTC. This translates into CASTLAESYEQYF.

The chain is built from TRBV5-4 and TRBJ2-1; 16 bases align to TRBD2. The V gene's germline CDR1 is SGHNT and CDR2 YYREEE (reference sequence). V shed 7 bases, J shed 7 bases, and the junction held 5 bases outside the gene matches. The CDR3 has 15 amino acids. Written as DNA, the CDR3 is TGTGCCAGCGGGACTAGCGGGAGGGCAATTAATGAGCAGTTCTTC. It translates to CASGTSGRAINEQFF.

The sample holds a few counts of this clone. The chain carries TRBV28 and TRBJ1-2; the D is unclear. This CDR3 has 14 residues. The germline V gene has CDR1 MDHEN and CDR2 SYDVKM. Trimming shortened V by 2 bases and J by 4 bases, and 11 bases separated the two germline ends. CDR3 nucleotide sequence: TGTGCCAGCAGTTTAGGAGGGCATAGCTATGGCTACACCTTC. This gives the protein CASSLGGHSYGYTF.

This sequence joins TRBV25-1 and TRBJ2-2; D is unresolved. This CDR3 is 15 amino acids long. Germline-derived CDR1 and CDR2 are MGHDK and SYGVNS. V dropped 4 bases and J dropped 0 bases, with 9 bases sitting between them. CDR3 in DNA: TGTGCCAGCAGTGGAGTGACACCGAACACCGGGGAGCTGTTTTTT. Protein product: CASSGVTPNTGELFF.

The gene calls are TRBV2 and TRBJ2-7; D is possibly TRBD1 (5 bases). This CDR3 has 13 amino acids. The germline gives CDR1 SNHLY, CDR2 FYNNEI. With 4 bases removed from V and 2 bases from J, the gap between germline ends came to 9 bases. The CDR3 region is CASSVGQTYEQYF. CDR3 bases: TGTGCCAGCAGTGTCGGACAAACCTACGAGCAGTACTTC.

Concerning this clone: The identical CDR3 is also encoded by other nucleotide sequences in the sample. The gene calls are TRBV7-2 and TRBJ2-7; 8 bases fit TRBD1. This CDR3 is 15 amino acids long. Unmatched junction bases numbered 12, after V lost 5 bases and J lost 6 bases. Looked up from germline, CDR1 is SGHTA and CDR2 is FQGNSA. The CDR3 loop reads CASSLGQGAGFEQYF. DNA for the CDR3: TGTGCCAGCAGCCTGGGGCAGGGGGCTGGTTTCGAGCAGTACTTC.

The rearrangement links TRBV12-5 to TRBJ2-2; TRBD2 matches at 10 bases. The CDR3 length is 19 residues. CDR1 and CDR2 from the germline V gene are LGHNT and FRNRAP. V lost 0 bases, J lost 0 bases, and 7 bases stayed unmatched. The DNA for the CDR3 is TGTGCTAGTGGTTTGGTACTAGCGGGGCAGACTACGAACACCGGGGAGCTGTTTTTT. Amino acids: CASGLVLAGQTTNTGELFF.

V is TRBV6-6 and J is TRBJ2-1; perhaps TRBD2 as D (5 bases). The V gene's germline CDR1 is MNHNY and CDR2 SVGAGI (reference sequence). The CDR3 length is 16 residues. V lost 4 bases, J lost 1 base, and 14 bases lay in between. The CDR3 reads CASSSRRSTSYNEQFF. The DNA of the CDR3 is TGTGCCAGCAGTTCCCGGAGGTCTACTTCCTACAATGAGCAGTTCTTC.

The chain's CDR3 is CASSSRLAGADTQYF. The CDR3 nucleotides read TGTGCCAGCAGCTCGCGACTAGCGGGAGCAGATACGCAGTATTTT. The J gene is TRBJ2-3, the V gene TRBV7-9, with 12 bases aligning to TRBD2. The CDR3 is made up of 15 amino acids. Germline-derived CDR1 and CDR2 are SEHNR and FQNEAQ (reference sequence). V was pared by 4 bases and J by 4 bases, with 3 bases of the junction left unmatched.

This chain links TRBV6-1 with TRBJ1-1; D gene unclear. Germline values: CDR1 MNHNS, CDR2 SASEGT. V was pared by 1 base and J by 4 bases, with 10 bases between. CDR3 length: 14 residues. Here the CDR3 DNA reads TGTGCCAGCAGTGAAGGCGGCAACCCCACTGAAGCTTTCTTT. It encodes CASSEGGNPTEAFF.

This clone was seen once. V and J are TRBV28 and TRBJ1-1; D remains unclear. The CDR3 is made up of 13 amino acids. V lost 5 bases and J lost 3, with 10 bases in between. Germline-derived CDR1 and CDR2 are MDHEN and SYDVKM. The CDR3 DNA reads TGTGCCAGCAGTCCCCCGGCGGACACTGAAGCTTTCTTT. Translating gives CASSPPADTEAFF.

The J gene is TRBJ2-1, the V gene TRBV7-6; D perhaps matches TRBD2 (5 bases). The V end lost 4 bases, the J end lost 7 bases, and 17 bases lay between the germline ends. The CDR3 consists of 15 residues. Germline values: CDR1 SGHVS, CDR2 FNYEAQ. In DNA, the CDR3 is TGTGCCAGCAGCTCCCTGGACTCCCTTTGGAATGAGCAGTTCTTC. Translating gives CASSSLDSLWNEQFF.

With regard to this clone: An end of the junction differs from the germline gene, which may be a read error. The V gene is TRBV7-6, the J gene TRBJ2-7; TRBD2 matches at 10 bases. This CDR3 comprises 14 residues. Germline-derived CDR1 and CDR2 are SGHVS and FNYEAQ. The CDR3 nucleotides read TGTGCCAGCAGCCTAGCGGGAGATGGGAACGAGCAGTACTTC. Protein sequence: CASSLAGDGNEQYF.

This chain uses TRBV28 with TRBJ2-7, with D possibly TRBD2 on 6 matching bases. Germline CDR1 and CDR2: MDHEN and SYDVKM. The CDR3 is made up of 16 amino acids. The V gene lost 3 bases and the J gene lost 7 bases, with 22 bases spanning the gap. The CDR3 DNA reads as TGTGCCAGCAGTTTGGGGACTGGAGGGCTCGTCGGGGAGCAGTACTTC. This codes for CASSLGTGGLVGEQYF.